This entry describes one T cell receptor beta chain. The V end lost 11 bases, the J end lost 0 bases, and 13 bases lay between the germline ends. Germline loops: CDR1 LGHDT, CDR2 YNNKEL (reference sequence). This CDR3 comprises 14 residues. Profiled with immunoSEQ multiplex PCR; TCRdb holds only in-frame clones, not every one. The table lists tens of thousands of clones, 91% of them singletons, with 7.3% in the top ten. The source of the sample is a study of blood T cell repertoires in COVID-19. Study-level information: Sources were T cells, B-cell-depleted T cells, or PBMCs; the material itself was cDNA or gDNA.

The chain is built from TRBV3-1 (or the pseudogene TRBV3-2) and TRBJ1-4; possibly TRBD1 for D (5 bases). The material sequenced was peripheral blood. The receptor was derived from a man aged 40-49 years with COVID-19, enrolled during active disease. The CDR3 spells CASTRGATNEKLFF. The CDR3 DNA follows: TGTGCCTCTACTCGGGGGGCAACTAATGAAAAACTGTTTTTT.